These T cell receptor beta chains were read from a single sample in a study of post-analysis software for immune sequencing data. TCRdb reprocessed the PCR reads with MiXCR, giving one entry per CDR3 protein. The sample lists 740,000 or so distinct CDR3 sequences; approximately 50% were seen once. Sample: blood. These receptors were obtained from a girl under 18 with multiple sclerosis. Each CDR3 is given with its conserved first and last residue. A D gene is named only where the DNA matches it firmly. Size values are once, few and many counts, or a class for expanded clones, and some rows have none.

D | J | size | V | DNA | CDR3
TRBD1 | TRBJ2-7 | NA | TRBV20-1 | TGCAGTGCTTGGGGCCAGGGGGCTGTAAACTACGAGCAGTACTTC | CSAWGQGAVNYEQYF
TRBD1 | TRBJ2-4 | NA | TRBV15 | TGTGCCACCCTACAGGGGGCAGGCAAAAACATTCAGTACTTC | CATLQGAGKNIQYF
NA | TRBJ1-1 | NA | TRBV7-9 | TGTGCCGGCAGCTTGTCGACAGTGAACACTGAAGCTTTCTTT | CAGSLSTVNTEAFF
NA | TRBJ2-3 | once | TRBV7-9 | TGTGCCAGCAGCCAGATCCCTGCTTGGGGGGCAACAGATACGCAGTATTTT | CASSQIPAWGATDTQYF
TRBD1 | TRBJ2-1 | NA | TRBV3-1 | TGTGCCAGCAGCCGTCGGACAGGGGGTAGCTCCTACAATGAGCAGTTCTTC | CASSRRTGGSSYNEQFF
NA | TRBJ2-5 | NA | TRBV5-1 | TGCGCCAGCAGCTTGGGCCGGAGGTTCGGAGAAGAGACCCAGTACTTC | CASSLGRRFGEETQYF
TRBD1 | TRBJ2-5 | once | TRBV7-9 | TGTGCCAGCAGCTCCGACAGGGACCAAGAGACCCAGTACTTC | CASSSDRDQETQYF
TRBD1 | TRBJ2-5 | NA | TRBV12-3/TRBV12-4 | TGTGCCAGCAGTCGTAACAGGGGGGAGACCCAGTACTTC | CASSRNRGETQYF
TRBD1 | TRBJ1-2 | NA | TRBV2 | TGTGCCAGCAATACACCCGGGACAGGGGGCCTCAATAACTATGGCTACACCTTC | CASNTPGTGGLNNYGYTF
NA | TRBJ2-1 | NA | TRBV2 | TGTGCCAGCAGTGAAATTGGGCGGGGGCCCCCGGGGAATGAGCAGTTCTTC | CASSEIGRGPPGNEQFF
TRBD2 | TRBJ2-5 | NA | TRBV7-2 | TGTGCCAGCAACTCGCTAGCGGGGTCTCAAGAGACCCAGTACTTC | CASNSLAGSQETQYF
NA | TRBJ2-7 | few | TRBV12-3/TRBV12-4 | TGTGCCAGCAGTTTAACGGTGAATTCCTACGAGCAGTACTTC | CASSLTVNSYEQYF
NA | TRBJ1-1 | NA | TRBV12-3/TRBV12-4 | TGTGCCAGCAGTTTAGCTCGGGATGGCACTGAAGCTTTCTTT | CASSLARDGTEAFF
TRBD1 | TRBJ2-4 | NA | TRBV10-3 | TGTGCCATCATACCGGACAGGGTCGGGTTTAAAAACATTCAGTACTTC | CAIIPDRVGFKNIQYF
NA | TRBJ2-3 | NA | TRBV20-1 | TGCAGTGCTAGAGATCTTATCGGTGGTCCCGAAGGCACAGATACGCAGTATTTT | CSARDLIGGPEGTDTQYF
NA | TRBJ1-4 | NA | TRBV6-5 | TGTGCCAGCAGAATTCACAACGGTGAAAAACTGTTTTTT | CASRIHNGEKLFF
TRBD2 | TRBJ2-7 | NA | TRBV29-1 | TGCAGCGTAGATAGCGGGGGGGCCTACGAGCAGTACTTC | CSVDSGGAYEQYF
NA | TRBJ2-7 | NA | TRBV7-9 | TGTGCCAGCAGCCCCCCGACAGACTCCTACGAGCAGTACTTC | CASSPPTDSYEQYF
NA | TRBJ2-7 | NA | TRBV5-1 | TGCGCCAGCAGCCGTCAAGGGCCGGGGCAGAGTTATGAGCAGTACTTC | CASSRQGPGQSYEQYF
NA | TRBJ2-4 | many | TRBV20-1 | TGCAGTGCTAGAGACCCCCGCGGAAGCGCGGGAAACATTCAGTACTTC | CSARDPRGSAGNIQYF
TRBD1 | TRBJ2-7 | NA | TRBV29-1 | TGCAGCGTTGGAGGGGGACAGGGTTATTACGAGCAGTACTTC | CSVGGGQGYYEQYF
NA | TRBJ1-2 | few | TRBV7-6 | TGTGCCAGCAGCTTAGGCCTCTCGGGGACAAACTATGGCTACACCTTC | CASSLGLSGTNYGYTF
TRBD2 | TRBJ2-7 | NA | TRBV20-1 | TGCAGTGCCCCGGGACTAGCGGGAGGAAGCTCCTACGAGCAGTACTTC | CSAPGLAGGSSYEQYF
NA | TRBJ2-3 | NA | TRBV11-2 | TGTGCCAGCAGCCGTCTGGGACTCAGCACAGATACGCAGTATTTT | CASSRLGLSTDTQYF
NA | TRBJ2-3 | NA | TRBV20-1 | TGCAGTGCTAGAGAGGGGGGGGGCAGAGATACGCAGTATTTT | CSAREGGGRDTQYF
NA | TRBJ2-7 | NA | TRBV7-9 | TGTGCCAGCGGCCAGCTCGAGCAGTACTTAGACGAGCAGTACTTC | CASGQLEQYLDEQYF
TRBD1 | TRBJ2-5 | NA | TRBV20-1 | TGCAGTGCTACCATTTGGGACAGGGGAGAGACCCAGTACTTC | CSATIWDRGETQYF
TRBD2 | TRBJ2-3 | NA | TRBV20-1 | TGCAGTGCCGTTGCCCTAGCGGGGGGTTCATCACACACAGATACGCAGTATTTT | CSAVALAGGSSHTDTQYF
NA | TRBJ2-2 | few | TRBV5-1 | TGCGCCAGCACTCCATACCACGGGATCGGGGAGCTGTTTTTT | CASTPYHGIGELFF
NA | TRBJ2-5 | NA | TRBV5-1 | TGCGCCAGCAGCTTGATGGGGGGGACCCAGTACTTC | CASSLMGGTQYF
NA | TRBJ2-7 | NA | TRBV3-1 | TGTGCCAGCAGCCAAGGGAGGGGAGTAGGCGAGCAGTACTTC | CASSQGRGVGEQYF
TRBD2 | TRBJ2-1 | NA | TRBV29-1 | TGCAGCGTTGGGGGTCCTAGCGGGAGGGGACTTAGTGAGCAGTTCTTC | CSVGGPSGRGLSEQFF
NA | TRBJ2-1 | NA | TRBV7-9 | TGTGCCAGCAGCTTAGCGAGGGCCATCATAGGTGAGCAGTTCTTC | CASSLARAIIGEQFF
TRBD1 | TRBJ2-3 | NA | TRBV20-1 | TGCAGTGCTTTCAGATCGGGACAGGGACTAGATACGCAGTATTTT | CSAFRSGQGLDTQYF
TRBD2 | TRBJ2-7 | few | TRBV12-3/TRBV12-4 | TGTGCCAGCAGTTCCACTAGCGGGAGGGAACTCTACAATGAGCAGTACTTC | CASSSTSGRELYNEQYF
NA | TRBJ2-1 | NA | TRBV7-2 | TGTGCCAGCAGCTATGCTAGGGACCTTAAGCAGTTCTTC | CASSYARDLKQFF
NA | TRBJ2-5 | NA | TRBV5-1 | TGCGCCAGCAGCATGGACACCCAAGAGACCCAGTACTTC | CASSMDTQETQYF
NA | TRBJ1-1 | NA | TRBV29-1 | TGCAGCGTTGATCCCGTCTGGGAAGGGGACGCGAACACTGAAGCTTTCTTT | CSVDPVWEGDANTEAFF
NA | TRBJ2-7 | once | TRBV20-1 | TGCAGTGCTAGAACCCGACTAGAGCAGTACTTC | CSARTRLEQYF
NA | TRBJ1-4 | NA | TRBV6-5 | TGTGCCAGCAGCCCGGAGGCTGTCCCGGAAAAACTGTTTTTT | CASSPEAVPEKLFF
NA | TRBJ2-6 | NA | TRBV25-1 | TGTGCCAGCAGGGGACGGGCCTTCTCTGGGGCCAACGTCCTGACTTTC | CASRGRAFSGANVLTF
NA | TRBJ2-3 | few | TRBV29-1 | TGCAGCGTGGCGGGACAGCTCACAGATACGCAGTATTTT | CSVAGQLTDTQYF
TRBD2 | TRBJ2-7 | NA | TRBV12-3/TRBV12-4 | TGTGCCAGCAGGGGGACTAGCGGGACGAGCTCCTACGAGCAGTACTTC | CASRGTSGTSSYEQYF
NA | TRBJ1-2 | NA | TRBV12-3/TRBV12-4 | TGTGCCAGCAGTTTAAGGCAAGACTATGGCTACACCTTC | CASSLRQDYGYTF
TRBD2 | TRBJ2-7 | NA | TRBV20-1 | TGCAGTGCAGAAGCCGGCGGGAGGGCCTATGGGGAGCAGTACTTC | CSAEAGGRAYGEQYF
NA | TRBJ2-6 | NA | TRBV5-1 | TGCGCCAGCAGCTTGGCGGCCTTTGGGGCCAACGTCCTGACTTTC | CASSLAAFGANVLTF
NA | TRBJ2-7 | NA | TRBV10-3 | TGTGCCATCAGTGGAGGGGGGGCCTACGAGCAGTACTTC | CAISGGGAYEQYF
TRBD1 | TRBJ2-7 | NA | TRBV5-1 | TGCGCCAGCAGCCCTTTCCGAGGACAGGGGTTCCTCTCCTACGAGCAGTACTTC | CASSPFRGQGFLSYEQYF
TRBD2 | TRBJ2-7 | NA | TRBV3-1 | TGTGCCAGCAGCATCTCGGGAGCGGGAGGAAGGGAGCAGTACTTC | CASSISGAGGREQYF
TRBD2 | TRBJ2-7 | NA | TRBV28 | TGTGCCAGCAGGGGGAGGACTAGCGGGCTTCAGGGCGAGCAGTACTTC | CASRGRTSGLQGEQYF
NA | TRBJ2-1 | once | TRBV4-1 | TGCGCCAGCAGCCAAGAAGGCAGGGGATCCTACAATGAGCAGTTCTTC | CASSQEGRGSYNEQFF
TRBD1 | TRBJ1-6 | NA | TRBV28 | TGTGCCAGCAGTTCCAGACAGGGTTTGAATTCACCCCTCCACTTT | CASSSRQGLNSPLHF
NA | TRBJ1-4 | once | TRBV7-8 | TGTGCCAGCAGCTTTGCAGGAAGAACTAATGAAAAACTGTTTTTT | CASSFAGRTNEKLFF
TRBD1 | TRBJ1-2 | once | TRBV18 | TGTGCCAGCTCACCAGACAGGGGGACATCCGGCTATGGCTACACCTTC | CASSPDRGTSGYGYTF